Sequencing of this T cell receptor (beta chain) was carried out in a study of blood T cell repertoires in COVID-19. Study-level information: PBMCs, B-cell-depleted T cells, or T cells were the source of the cDNA or gDNA that made up the material.

Per the original methods: Using reference gene primer amplification, nucleated cell counts were estimated. Only in-frame clones appear in the TCRdb table, and some are missing; sequencing was by immunoSEQ multiplex PCR. The V and J calls and the clone size are those of that table, but D and trimming were determined from the DNA. The profile shows 200,000 to 300,000 clones, approximately 89% of them singletons. CDR3 length equals 16 residues. Trimming at V came to 1 base and at J to 3 bases, leaving 8 bases not matched to a gene. Germline CDR1 is LNHDA and CDR2 is SQIVND (reference sequence). The rearrangement joins TRBV19 to TRBJ2-7, with 8 bases identical to TRBD1. The source material was peripheral blood. This TCR was recovered from a woman aged 55-69 years who had recovered from COVID-19. Here the CDR3 DNA reads TGTGCCAGTAGTATAGGTCTCCCGGGACAGGTCTACGAGCAGTACTTC. Its translation: CASSIGLPGQVYEQYF. Using reference TRBV19 and TRBJ2-7 for the parts outside the CDR3, the full variable domain is DGGITQSPKYLFRKEGQNVTLSCEQNLNHDAMYWYRQDPGQGLRLIYYSQIVNDFQKGDIAEGYSVSREKKESFPLTVTSAQKNPTAFYLCASSIGLPGQVYEQYFGPGTRLTVT.